The 15 T cell receptor beta chains below come from one sample, sequenced in a study of T cell clones after liver transplantation. Some clones are missing from TCRdb's copy, which holds only in-frame ones; the method was immunoSEQ multiplex PCR. This table holds fewer than 80,000 clones, roughly 80% found once. Source: CD4+ T cells from blood, taken roughly 50 months after liver transplant. All receptors derive from a human patient who received a liver transplant. T cells may partly derive from the graft donor.

The rearrangement joins TRBV4-3 to TRBJ1-1; 9 bases are shared with TRBD1. The CDR3 is made up of 16 amino acids. With 1 base clipped from V and 0 bases from J, the junction kept 3 bases outside the gene matches. Per germline, CDR1 LGHNA and CDR2 YSLEER. CDR3 amino acids: CASSQGDRGVNTEAFF. CDR3 sequence (DNA): TGCGCCAGCAGCCAAGGCGACAGGGGGGTGAACACTGAAGCTTTCTTT.

This sequence joins TRBV27 and TRBJ2-7; TRBD2 aligns across 11 bases. The CDR3 loop spans 16 amino acids. Germline V gene lookup returns CDR1 MNHEY and CDR2 SMNVEV (reference sequence). V was pared by 2 bases and J by 2 bases, with 5 bases of the junction left unmatched. The CDR3 nucleotides are TGTGCCAGCAGTTTAAAGGGGACTAGCGGTGCCTACGAGCAGTACTTC. It is translated as CASSLKGTSGAYEQYF.

A single count supports this clone. The chain carries TRBV6-6 and TRBJ1-5, with 7 bases matching TRBD1. CDR1 is MNHNY and CDR2 is SVGAGI in the germline V gene (reference sequence). This CDR3 has 16 amino acids. Trimming at V came to 7 bases and at J to 4 bases, leaving 13 bases not matched to a gene. The CDR3 loop is CASTFFPQQGNQPQHF. CDR3 DNA: TGTGCCAGCACCTTCTTCCCCCAACAGGGGAATCAGCCCCAGCATTTT.

The chain employs TRBV19 and TRBJ2-5; D perhaps matches TRBD1 (5 bases). There are 13 residues in the CDR3. Germline V gene data show CDR1 as LNHDA and CDR2 as SQIVND (reference sequence). Trimming removed 4 bases at V and 0 bases at J, with 6 bases between. CDR3 in amino acids: CASSRGDQETQYF. The CDR3 DNA reads as TGTGCCAGTAGTAGGGGCGACCAAGAGACCCAGTACTTC.

V usage is TRBV7-7 and J usage is TRBJ2-5; tentatively, D is TRBD1 (5 bases). Per germline, CDR1 SSHAT and CDR2 FNYEAQ (reference sequence). The CDR3 extends over 14 amino acids. V gave up 5 bases and J gave up 4 bases, with 14 bases separating them. The CDR3 sequence is CASSVVGQGETQYF. The CDR3 DNA is TGTGCCAGCAGCGTGGTAGGGCAGGGAGAGACCCAGTACTTC.

V and J are TRBV4-1 and TRBJ1-5, with TRBD1 matching over 8 bases. This CDR3 is 16 amino acids long. V lost 4 bases and J lost 6; bases outside the gene matches: 11. Germline V gives CDR1 MGHRA, CDR2 YSYEKL. Here the CDR3 DNA reads TGCGCCAGCAGCCTGGGGACAGGTAATCGTCGTCAGCCCCAGCATTTT. The encoded protein is CASSLGTGNRRQPQHF.

The sample holds a few counts of this clone. The rearrangement links TRBV11-2 to TRBJ2-3, with TRBD2 identical over 11 bases. V shed 5 bases and J 1 base; nucleotides not matched to a gene: 2. There are 15 residues in the CDR3. Per the germline V gene, CDR1 is SGHAT and CDR2 is FQNNGV. CDR3 bases: TGTGCCAGCAGCCAACTAGCGGGGGGCACAGATACGCAGTATTTT. Its protein is CASSQLAGGTDTQYF.

The chain carries TRBV7-3 and TRBJ2-2; D call uncertain. V lost 3 bases and J lost 4, with 9 bases in between. The CDR3 covers 14 residues. Germline V gene data show CDR1 as SGHTA and CDR2 as FQGTGA. This CDR3 reads CASSFSHLTGELFF. Here the CDR3 DNA reads TGTGCCAGCAGCTTTTCACATCTCACCGGGGAGCTGTTTTTT.

The genes are TRBV6-1 and TRBJ1-1; D gene unclear. V shed 1 base and J shed 11 bases, with 8 bases lying between them. This CDR3 spans 11 amino acids. Per germline, CDR1 MNHNS and CDR2 SASEGT. CDR3 nucleotide sequence: TGTGCCAGCAGTGAAGAGTCGGTTGCTTTCTTT. Amino acid sequence: CASSEESVAFF.

This chain connects TRBV29-1 to TRBJ1-5, with 7 bases lining up with TRBD1. The V segment lost 7 bases and the J segment 6 bases; nucleotides outside the gene matches: 15. Germline-derived CDR1 and CDR2 are SQVTM and ANQGSEA. The length of the CDR3 is 15 residues. CDR3 bases: TGCAGCGCCCTTTTTCAGGGGGGTTCTGGTCAGCCCCAGCATTTT. The encoded protein is CSALFQGGSGQPQHF.

This clone has only a few counts. The gene calls are TRBV6-1 and TRBJ1-5, with D possibly being TRBD1 (5 bases). V lost 6 bases to trimming and J lost 2 bases, with 11 bases between them. CDR3 length: 14 amino acids. The germline V gene has CDR1 MNHNS and CDR2 SASEGT. In DNA form, the CDR3 reads TGTGCCAGCAGCGGGGCGGTTGGCAATCAGCCCCAGCATTTT. Translation gives CASSGAVGNQPQHF.

The chain has TRBV19 and TRBJ1-5, with D unresolved. The CDR3 has 12 residues. The ends were cut back, 7 bases at V and 4 bases at J, with 8 bases in the middle. Germline V CDR1 and CDR2: LNHDA, SQIVND (reference sequence). This CDR3 reads CASTKKNQPQHF. As DNA, the CDR3 is TGTGCCAGTACGAAGAAGAATCAGCCCCAGCATTTT.

This clone is a singleton in its sample. This chain links TRBV10-3 with TRBJ2-2; D is unclear. The CDR3 consists of 13 residues. V was trimmed by 7 bases and J by 5 bases, leaving 11 bases between them. The germline V gene encodes CDR1 ENHRY and CDR2 SYGVKD. The CDR3 protein is CAINWDGTGELFF. In DNA, the CDR3 is TGTGCCATCAACTGGGATGGTACCGGGGAGCTGTTTTTT.

J is TRBJ2-5 and V is TRBV5-1; a possible D gene is TRBD2 (6 bases). The germline gives CDR1 SGHRS, CDR2 YFSETQ. CDR3 size: 13 residues. V gave up 4 bases and J gave up 4 bases, with 11 bases separating them. CDR3 amino acids: CASSRGLPETQYF. The CDR3 bases are TGCGCCAGCAGCCGGGGACTGCCAGAGACCCAGTACTTC.

The chain uses TRBV30 and TRBJ2-3; a weak D match, TRBD2 (6 bases). Germline assignment: CDR1 GTSNPN and CDR2 SVGIG (reference sequence). V was cut by 2 bases and J by 5 bases, with 14 bases left in between. The CDR3 contains 14 residues. Here the CDR3 reads CAWSSGGIKDTQYF. The CDR3 bases are TGTGCCTGGAGTAGTGGCGGGATAAAAGATACGCAGTATTTT.